These 27 T cell receptor beta chains originate from one sample sequenced in a study of OX40 agonist ivuxolimab in advanced cancers. Produced via immunoSEQ multiplex PCR; TCRdb's table is partial and in-frame only. Of about 63,000 clones in the sample, roughly nine tenths are singletons; the top ten hold about 0.8%. The material was CD4+ or CD8+ T cells sorted from blood, obtained in a trial of the OX40 agonist ivuxolimab. All receptors derive from an adult with an advanced solid tumor such as melanoma, head and neck, liver or kidney cancer.

The V gene is TRBV4-2, the J gene TRBJ2-1; 9 nucleotides line up with TRBD2. The CDR3 totals 16 residues. Germline V lookup: CDR1 LGHNA, CDR2 YNFKEQ. With V trimmed by 0 bases and J by 5 bases, 5 bases remained unmatched. The CDR3 here is CASSQEGGRAHNEQFF. The CDR3 DNA is TGTGCCAGCAGCCAAGAAGGCGGGAGGGCCCACAATGAGCAGTTCTTC.

The rearrangement links TRBV30 to TRBJ1-2, with D unresolved. The CDR3 is 15 residues long. The ends were cut back, 5 bases at V and 8 bases at J, with 24 bases in the middle. Germline V CDR1 and CDR2: GTSNPN, SVGIG (reference sequence). The CDR3 loop is CAWGLPGAGRGGYTF. DNA for the CDR3: TGTGCCTGGGGTCTACCAGGCGCCGGCCGAGGGGGCTACACCTTC.

V gene TRBV29-1 combines with J gene TRBJ2-5, with D tentatively TRBD2 (5 bases). This CDR3 is 12 amino acids long. Germline lookup yields CDR1 SQVTM and CDR2 ANQGSEA. The V end was cut by 6 bases, the J end by 2 bases, with 10 bases between. CDR3 loop: CSVEPGQETQYF. CDR3 bases: TGCAGCGTGGAACCGGGGCAAGAGACCCAGTACTTC. Looking up the rest from reference TRBV29-1 and TRBJ2-5 gives the full variable domain: SAVISQKPSRDICQRGTSLTIQCQVDSQVTMMFWYRQQPGQSLTLIATANQGSEATYESGFVIDKFPISRPNLTFSTLTVSNMSPEDSSIYLCSVEPGQETQYFGPGTRLLVL.

The V and J genes are TRBV11-2 and TRBJ2-1; D unclear. The CDR3 extends over 13 amino acids. V lost 0 bases and J lost 10, with 10 bases in between. Germline CDR1 reads SGHAT; CDR2 reads FQNNGV. The CDR3 sequence is CASSLDVRPEQFF. As DNA, the CDR3 is TGTGCCAGCAGCTTAGACGTTCGGCCGGAGCAGTTCTTC.

The chain is built from TRBV18 and TRBJ1-2, with D maybe TRBD1 (5 bases). Germline lookup yields CDR1 KGHSH and CDR2 LQKENI. V lost 3 bases to trimming and J lost 8 bases, with 16 bases between them. This CDR3 is 14 amino acids long. The CDR3 protein is CASSPGYGGEGYTF. The CDR3 region has the DNA TGTGCCAGCTCACCCGGTTATGGGGGTGAGGGCTACACCTTC. The complete variable domain, with remaining parts taken from reference TRBV18 and TRBJ1-2, reads NAGVMQNPRHLVRRRGQEARLRCSPMKGHSHVYWYRQLPEEGLKFMVYLQKENIIDESGMPKERFSAEFPKEGPSILRIQQVVRGDSAAYFCASSPGYGGEGYTFGSGTRLTVV.

This clone was seen once. This chain links TRBV6-4 with TRBJ2-3, with D tentatively TRBD1 (5 bases). Trimming cost V 2 bases and J 1 base, with 10 bases left between them. CDR1 and CDR2 from the germline V gene are MRHNA and SNTAGT. The CDR3 runs to 15 residues. The CDR3 bases are TGTGCCAGCAGTGACCAGGGCGTAGGCACAGATACGCAGTATTTT. Amino acid sequence: CASSDQGVGTDTQYF.

This sequence joins TRBV7-9 and TRBJ2-5; 8 bases are shared with TRBD1. The germline gives CDR1 SEHNR, CDR2 FQNEAQ (reference sequence). The CDR3 sequence is 15 residues long. The ends lost 3 bases at V and 1 base at J; junction bases unmatched: 4. The CDR3 sequence: CASSLRTGSQETQYF. CDR3 DNA: TGTGCCAGCAGCTTGAGGACAGGGAGCCAAGAGACCCAGTACTTC.

The rearrangement links TRBV19 to TRBJ2-7; TRBD2 matches at 8 bases. Germline CDR1 reads LNHDA; CDR2 reads SQIVND (reference sequence). The CDR3 has 16 amino acids. Germline trimming cut 3 bases from V and 5 bases from J; bases unmatched to any gene: 12. CDR3 sequence: CASSIGSGGPSDEQYF. The CDR3 DNA sequence: TGTGCCAGTAGTATTGGGTCGGGAGGGCCTTCTGACGAGCAGTACTTC. The full variable domain, with the rest looked up from reference TRBV19 and TRBJ2-7, is DGGITQSPKYLFRKEGQNVTLSCEQNLNHDAMYWYRQDPGQGLRLIYYSQIVNDFQKGDIAEGYSVSREKKESFPLTVTSAQKNPTAFYLCASSIGSGGPSDEQYFGPGTRLTVT.

This chain joins TRBV28 and TRBJ2-1; the match to TRBD1 covers 7 bases. There are 15 residues in the CDR3. With V trimmed by 7 bases and J by 3 bases, 9 bases remained unmatched. Germline loops: CDR1 MDHEN, CDR2 SYDVKM. The CDR3 sequence: CASNSQGERYNEQFF. The CDR3 nucleotides read TGTGCCAGCAACTCTCAGGGGGAGCGCTACAATGAGCAGTTCTTC. Using reference TRBV28 and TRBJ2-1 for the parts outside the CDR3, the full variable domain is DVKVTQSSRYLVKRTGEKVFLECVQDMDHENMFWYRQDPGLGLRLIYFSYDVKMKEKGDIPEGYSVSREKKERFSLILESASTNQTSMYLCASNSQGERYNEQFFGPGTRLTVL.

This clone was observed a single time. J is TRBJ1-1 and V is TRBV6-1; D gene unclear. Germline loops: CDR1 MNHNS, CDR2 SASEGT. This CDR3 contains 10 residues. Trimming took 6 bases from V and 8 from J, leaving 7 bases between them. CDR3 loop: CASRRTEAFF. DNA of the CDR3: TGTGCCAGCAGGAGAACGGAAGCTTTCTTT.

The chain joins TRBV11-1 to TRBJ2-2; D not certain. V shed 3 bases and J shed 5 bases, with 10 bases lying between them. The germline gives CDR1 SGHAT, CDR2 FQDESV (reference sequence). The CDR3 extends over 14 amino acids. The CDR3 coding sequence is TGTGCCAGCAGCTTTGGACCGATTACCGGGGAGCTGTTTTTT. Its protein is CASSFGPITGELFF.

This clone was found once. The chain couples TRBV7-2 to TRBJ2-7; tentatively, D is TRBD2 (6 bases). This CDR3 has 13 residues. Germline V gene sequence: CDR1 SGHTA, CDR2 FQGNSA. The V and J ends lost 5 bases and 6 bases respectively, with 14 bases between them. The CDR3 region has the DNA TGTGCCAGCAGCCAAACTACGGGGGTCGAGCAGTACTTC. It specifies CASSQTTGVEQYF.

V and J are TRBV7-3 and TRBJ2-1; D is tentatively TRBD1 or TRBD2 (5 bases each). V lost 5 bases and J lost 4, with 18 bases in between. The CDR3 totals 16 residues. The germline V gene has CDR1 SGHTA and CDR2 FQGTGA. The CDR3: CASSPGTGSGYNEQFF. In DNA form, the CDR3 reads TGTGCCAGCAGCCCGGGGACGGGATCTGGGTACAATGAGCAGTTCTTC.

V is TRBV18 and J is TRBJ2-2, with 12 bases matching TRBD2. Germline CDR1 and CDR2: KGHSH and LQKENI. V trimming: 1 base; J trimming: 0 bases; junction bases outside the gene matches: 6. The CDR3 loop spans 19 amino acids. CDR3 sequence reads: CASSPRASGRDANTGELFF. CDR3 nucleotide sequence: TGTGCCAGCTCACCACGAGCTAGCGGGAGGGACGCGAACACCGGGGAGCTGTTTTTT.

This chain joins TRBV21-1 and TRBJ1-5. TRBV21-1 is classified as a pseudogene. The CDR3 is 16 amino acids. The CDR3, as DNA: TGTGCCAGCAGCAACCCGGGGGGGGGTACCAATCAGCCCCAGCATTTT. Amino acids: CASSNPGGGTNQPQHF.

V is TRBV6-1 and J is TRBJ2-2; D not certain. CDR3 size: 13 residues. The germline V and J ends were trimmed by 6 bases and 7 bases, with 12 bases remaining between them. Germline CDR1 and CDR2: MNHNS and SASEGT. The CDR3 here is CASRLESHGELFF. The CDR3 DNA reads TGTGCCAGCAGGTTAGAAAGTCACGGGGAGCTGTTTTTT.

The chain links TRBV13 to TRBJ1-1; D is undetermined. Germline V lookup: CDR1 PRHDT, CDR2 FYEKMQ (reference sequence). V was pared by 5 bases and J by 3 bases, with 10 bases between. The CDR3 totals 13 residues. The CDR3: CASSTGRYTEAFF. The CDR3, as DNA: TGTGCCAGCAGCACCGGGAGGTACACTGAAGCTTTCTTT.

V gene TRBV29-1 combines with J gene TRBJ2-3, with D perhaps assigned TRBD1 or TRBD2 (5 bases each). Germline V gives CDR1 SQVTM, CDR2 ANQGSEA. V lost 4 bases and J 1 base, leaving 6 bases between the germline ends. CDR3 length: 12 residues. CDR3 sequence (DNA): TGCAGCGTTGGGGACGGCACAGATACGCAGTATTTT. It translates to CSVGDGTDTQYF.

The chain is built from TRBV9 and TRBJ2-7, with 8 bases aligning to TRBD2. The V gene's germline CDR1 is SGDLS and CDR2 YYNGEE. V was pared by 0 bases and J by 3 bases, with 5 bases of the junction left unmatched. The CDR3 has 15 residues. The DNA of the CDR3 is TGTGCCAGCAGCGTAGGTCCCAGCGGGGGCTACGAGCAGTACTTC. As protein: CASSVGPSGGYEQYF.

The chain employs TRBV28 and TRBJ2-1; D tentatively fits TRBD1 or TRBD2 (5 bases each). The CDR3 has 14 amino acids. The germline V and J ends were trimmed by 3 bases and 8 bases, with 14 bases remaining between them. Germline CDR1 and CDR2: MDHEN and SYDVKM. The CDR3 spells CASSFGGSIYEQFF. The DNA for the CDR3 is TGTGCCAGCAGTTTTGGGGGATCGATCTATGAGCAGTTCTTC.

CDR3 nucleotide sequence: TGTGCCAGCAGCCCCCACCCGACAGGGGGCGCGAACACCGGGGAGCTGTTTTTT. Encoded protein: CASSPHPTGGANTGELFF. The V call is TRBV7-3, the J call TRBJ2-2, with TRBD1 matching over 10 bases. The CDR3 sequence is 18 residues long. Germline V gives CDR1 SGHTA, CDR2 FQGTGA. Trimming removed 5 bases from V and 0 bases from J; junction bases left unmatched: 9. The entire variable domain, with the rest obtained from reference TRBV7-3 and TRBJ2-2, is as follows: GAGVSQTPSNKVTEKGKYVELRCDPISGHTALYWYRQSLGQGPEFLIYFQGTGAADDSGLPNDRFFAVRPEGSVSTLKIQRTERGDSAVYLCASSPHPTGGANTGELFFGEGSRLTVL.

The chain employs TRBV5-1 and TRBJ1-2; perhaps TRBD1 as D (5 bases). Germline V gene lookup returns CDR1 SGHRS and CDR2 YFSETQ. The V gene lost 2 bases and the J gene lost 8 bases, with 19 bases spanning the gap. The CDR3 consists of 15 residues. The CDR3 reads CASSFRGAFGDGYTF. CDR3 sequence (DNA): TGCGCCAGCAGCTTTAGGGGCGCGTTTGGGGACGGCTACACCTTC.

The CDR3 is CASRTYDGGLYNEQFF. CDR3 DNA: TGCGCCAGCAGGACTTATGACGGGGGGCTCTACAATGAGCAGTTCTTC. This chain links TRBV5-1 with TRBJ2-1; tentatively, D is TRBD2 (7 bases). Germline CDR1 and CDR2: SGHRS and YFSETQ. This CDR3 region has 16 residues. V shed 5 bases and J shed 3 bases, with 18 bases lying between them.

V usage is TRBV6-5 and J usage is TRBJ2-4, with 8 positions matching TRBD1. Losses at the gene ends were 5 bases for V and 5 bases for J; bases not matched to a gene: 5. The CDR3 has 14 amino acids. Germline V gene data show CDR1 as MNHEY and CDR2 as SVGAGI. The CDR3 is CASSQTGEENIQYF. The CDR3 DNA reads TGTGCCAGCAGTCAGACAGGGGAAGAAAACATTCAGTACTTC.

The rearrangement joins TRBV28 to TRBJ2-4; D is perhaps TRBD2 (7 bases). CDR1 is MDHEN and CDR2 is SYDVKM in the germline V gene. V was cut by 5 bases and J by 1 base, with 15 bases left in between. This CDR3 contains 16 residues. This CDR3 is CASSPGGGLAKNIQYF. Here the CDR3 DNA reads TGTGCCAGCAGTCCTGGGGGGGGCCTTGCCAAAAACATTCAGTACTTC.

The genes are TRBV6-1 and TRBJ1-5; maybe TRBD1 (6 bases). The CDR3 contains 13 residues. Germline loops: CDR1 MNHNS, CDR2 SASEGT. V gave up 5 bases and J gave up 6 bases, with 11 bases separating them. CDR3 loop: CASSPGQTQPQHF. CDR3 coding DNA: TGTGCCAGCAGTCCGGGACAAACTCAGCCCCAGCATTTT.

The gene calls are TRBV18 and TRBJ2-5, with TRBD1 matching 8 bases. The CDR3 consists of 13 residues. V gave up 3 bases and J gave up 9 bases; unmatched junction bases: 6. Germline V lookup: CDR1 KGHSH, CDR2 LQKENI. DNA for the CDR3: TGTGCCAGCTCACCGGACAGGGACTCGGCCCAGTACTTC. Its translation: CASSPDRDSAQYF.